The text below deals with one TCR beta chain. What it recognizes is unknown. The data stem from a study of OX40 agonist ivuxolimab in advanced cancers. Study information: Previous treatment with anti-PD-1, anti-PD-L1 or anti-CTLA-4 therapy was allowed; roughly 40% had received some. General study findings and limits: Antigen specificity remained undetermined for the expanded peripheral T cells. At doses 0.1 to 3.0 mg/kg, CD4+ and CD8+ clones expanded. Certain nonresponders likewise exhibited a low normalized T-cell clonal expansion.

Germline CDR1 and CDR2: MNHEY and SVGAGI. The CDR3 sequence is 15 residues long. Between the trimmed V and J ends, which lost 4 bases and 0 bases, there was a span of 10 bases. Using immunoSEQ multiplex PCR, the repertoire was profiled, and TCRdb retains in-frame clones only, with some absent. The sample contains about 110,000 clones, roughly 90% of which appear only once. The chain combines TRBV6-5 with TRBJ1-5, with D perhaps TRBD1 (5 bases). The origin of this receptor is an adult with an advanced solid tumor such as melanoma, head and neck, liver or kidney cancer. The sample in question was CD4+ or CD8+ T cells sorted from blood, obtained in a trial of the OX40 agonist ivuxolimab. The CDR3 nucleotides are TGTGCCAGCAGTTTCAGCAGGGTTAGCAATCAGCCCCAGCATTTT. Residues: CASSFSRVSNQPQHF.